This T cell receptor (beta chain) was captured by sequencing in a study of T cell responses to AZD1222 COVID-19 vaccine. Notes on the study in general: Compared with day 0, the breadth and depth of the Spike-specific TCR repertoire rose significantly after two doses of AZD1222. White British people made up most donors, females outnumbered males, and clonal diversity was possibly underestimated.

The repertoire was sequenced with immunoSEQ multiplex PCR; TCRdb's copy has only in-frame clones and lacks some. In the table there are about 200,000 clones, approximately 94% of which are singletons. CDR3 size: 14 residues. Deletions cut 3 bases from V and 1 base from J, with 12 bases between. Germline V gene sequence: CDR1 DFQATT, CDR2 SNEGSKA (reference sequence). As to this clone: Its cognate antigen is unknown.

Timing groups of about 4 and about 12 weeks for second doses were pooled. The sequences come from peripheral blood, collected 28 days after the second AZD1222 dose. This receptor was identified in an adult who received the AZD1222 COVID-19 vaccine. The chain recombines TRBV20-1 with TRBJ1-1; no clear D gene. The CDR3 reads CSASFPVRNTEAFF. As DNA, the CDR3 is TGCAGTGCTAGTTTTCCCGTCAGGAACACTGAAGCTTTCTTT.